One and the same sample provided the 15 T cell receptor beta chains below, sequenced in a study of T cells in Graves' hyperthyroidism and ophthalmopathy. Researchers amplified the TCR beta CDR3 regions from RNA transcripts. Carried out on the TCR CDR3, a first-round RT-PCR used the HTBI primer set. TCRdb fed the multiplex PCR reads into MiXCR, producing one record per CDR3 protein. The table lists 550,000 to 700,000 distinct CDR3 sequences, around 46% of them singletons. The sample taken for sequencing was peripheral blood or thyroid tissue (not recorded which). The receptors were gathered from an adult woman with Graves' disease, either hyperthyroidism or ophthalmopathy (not recorded which).

This clonotype was seen more than once but under ten times. The CDR3 reads CAITSQAGLYEQYF. The CDR3, as DNA: TGTGCCATCACCTCCCAGGCAGGGTTATACGAGCAGTACTTC. This chain uses TRBV10-3 with TRBJ2-7, with D perhaps matching TRBD1 (5 bases). Germline V gene sequence: CDR1 ENHRY, CDR2 SYGVKD. The CDR3 loop spans 14 amino acids. The V gene lost 7 bases and the J gene lost 4 bases, with 17 bases spanning the gap.

This clonotype was counted a few times. The V call is TRBV18, the J call TRBJ1-1; D unclear. CDR3 length: 13 amino acids. Trimming took off 6 bases at V and 1 base at J, with 9 bases between the two ends. Germline V lookup: CDR1 KGHSH, CDR2 LQKENI. The CDR3 region has the DNA TGTGCCAGCTCTTCAGAATGGAACACTGAAGCTTTCTTT. Its protein product is CASSSEWNTEAFF.

In this sample, this clonotype turned up a few times. This chain connects TRBV4-1 to TRBJ1-1; D might be TRBD1 (5 bases). The V gene's germline CDR1 is MGHRA and CDR2 YSYEKL. V was trimmed by 1 base and J by 5 bases, leaving 11 bases between them. CDR3 length equals 14 residues. This CDR3 reads CASSQGGVSTEAFF. The CDR3 DNA is TGCGCCAGCAGCCAAGGAGGGGTGAGTACTGAAGCTTTCTTT.

This clonotype was seen a few times. The chain employs TRBV28 and TRBJ1-5, with 7 bases matching TRBD1. The CDR3 has 15 amino acids. Germline CDR1 MDHEN, CDR2 SYDVKM. V was pared by 5 bases and J by 11 bases, with 15 bases of the junction left unmatched. The CDR3 sequence: CASSVTQGGFESQHF. CDR3 bases: TGTGCCAGCAGTGTCACTCAGGGGGGGTTTGAGTCCCAGCATTTT.

CDR3 sequence: CASSLGVAGELFF. For the CDR3, the DNA is TGTGCCAGCAGTTTAGGCGTGGCCGGGGAGCTGTTTTTT. The chain recombines TRBV12-3 or TRBV12-4 with TRBJ2-2, with no clear D. The germline V and J ends were trimmed by 1 base and 6 bases, with 6 bases remaining between them. The CDR3 has 13 amino acids.

This clonotype was detected ten times or more. The V gene is TRBV12-3 or TRBV12-4, the J gene TRBJ1-5; D is unresolved. V was cut by 5 bases and J by 6 bases, with 8 bases left in between. The CDR3 runs 12 residues. CDR3 bases: TGTGCCAGCAGTATGCGCTTTCAGCCCCAGCATTTT. Translating it yields CASSMRFQPQHF.

Many counts were recorded for this clonotype. Here the CDR3 DNA reads TGTGCCAGCAGGGCAGGAGGGGGGATGGGGGAGCAGTACTTC. It yields the protein CASRAGGGMGEQYF. The rearrangement uses TRBV12-3 or TRBV12-4 and TRBJ2-7; D assignment may be TRBD1 or TRBD2 (6 bases each). Deletions cut 6 bases from V and 7 bases from J, with 19 bases between. This CDR3 is 14 amino acids long.

At least ten counts were recorded for this clonotype. The rearrangement links TRBV5-1 to TRBJ1-2; no definite D call. V lost 4 bases and J 0 bases, leaving 16 bases between the germline ends. The CDR3 runs 16 residues. The V gene's germline CDR1 is SGHRS and CDR2 YFSETQ. The CDR3 region has the DNA TGCGCCAGCAGCCCCGGACCCGGAGTAGCTAACTATGGCTACACCTTC. It translates to CASSPGPGVANYGYTF. Combining the CDR3 with reference TRBV5-1 and TRBJ1-2 gives the whole variable domain KAGVTQTPRYLIKTRGQQVTLSCSPISGHRSVSWYQQTPGQGLQFLFEYFSETQRNKGNFPGRFSGRQFSNSRSEMNVSTLELGDSALYLCASSPGPGVANYGYTFGSGTRLTVV.

The chain uses TRBV7-9 and TRBJ1-6; possibly TRBD1 for D (6 bases). The CDR3 runs to 15 residues. The germline gives CDR1 SEHNR, CDR2 FQNEAQ (reference sequence). Deletions cut 1 base from V and 10 bases from J, with 14 bases between. The DNA for the CDR3 is TGTGCCAGCAGCTTAGTGAACAGGGAATCGTCACCCCTCCACTTT. Translated: CASSLVNRESSPLHF.

This clonotype was detected ten times or more. The chain employs TRBV4-1 and TRBJ1-2; weak D call: TRBD1 (6 bases). Deletions cut 2 bases from V and 0 bases from J, with 16 bases between. Germline values: CDR1 MGHRA, CDR2 YSYEKL. There are 17 residues in the CDR3. CDR3 DNA: TGCGCCAGCAGCCAAAAACCGGGGACAAGGCCTAACTATGGCTACACCTTC. Translating it yields CASSQKPGTRPNYGYTF.

The chain recombines TRBV7-2 with TRBJ1-4; no firm D call. Germline CDR1 SGHTA, CDR2 FQGNSA. This CDR3 has 15 amino acids. The ends were cut back, 4 bases at V and 7 bases at J, with 16 bases in the middle. The CDR3: CASSWNSGVGEKLFF. In nucleotides, the CDR3 is TGTGCCAGCAGCTGGAATAGCGGGGTGGGTGAAAAACTGTTTTTT.

This chain connects TRBV19 to TRBJ1-2, with 8 bases identical to TRBD1. The V segment lost 8 bases and the J segment 3 bases; nucleotides outside the gene matches: 2. CDR3 length: 12 amino acids. Per the germline V gene, CDR1 is LNHDA and CDR2 is SQIVND (reference sequence). The CDR3 loop is CASSDRDYGYTF. CDR3 sequence (DNA): TGTGCCAGTTCGGACAGGGACTATGGCTACACCTTC.

The chain couples TRBV14 to TRBJ1-1; 8 bases line up with TRBD1. Germline values: CDR1 SGHDN, CDR2 FVKESK. V lost 0 bases to trimming and J lost 6 bases; unmatched junction nucleotides: 6. CDR3 length: 15 residues. CDR3 sequence (DNA): TGTGCCAGCAGCCAAGATCACAGGGGGTGGTCTGAAGCTTTCTTT. As protein: CASSQDHRGWSEAFF.

This clonotype was detected many times. The chain uses TRBV4-2 and TRBJ1-5; no firm D call. In germline, CDR1 is LGHNA, CDR2 YNFKEQ. The length of the CDR3 is 17 residues. V lost 1 base, J lost 2 bases, and 15 bases lay in between. CDR3 DNA sequence: TGTGCCAGCAGCCAAGGAACCGGAGCTCGGGGCAATCAGCCCCAGCATTTT. Amino acid sequence: CASSQGTGARGNQPQHF.

This clonotype was seen ten or more times. The rearrangement links TRBV12-3 or TRBV12-4 to TRBJ1-1, with D perhaps TRBD1 (6 bases). This CDR3 contains 14 residues. V shed 4 bases and J shed 5 bases, with 14 bases lying between them. The CDR3 is CASSSHYRDTEAFF. Written as DNA, the CDR3 is TGTGCCAGCAGTTCCCACTACAGGGATACTGAAGCTTTCTTT.